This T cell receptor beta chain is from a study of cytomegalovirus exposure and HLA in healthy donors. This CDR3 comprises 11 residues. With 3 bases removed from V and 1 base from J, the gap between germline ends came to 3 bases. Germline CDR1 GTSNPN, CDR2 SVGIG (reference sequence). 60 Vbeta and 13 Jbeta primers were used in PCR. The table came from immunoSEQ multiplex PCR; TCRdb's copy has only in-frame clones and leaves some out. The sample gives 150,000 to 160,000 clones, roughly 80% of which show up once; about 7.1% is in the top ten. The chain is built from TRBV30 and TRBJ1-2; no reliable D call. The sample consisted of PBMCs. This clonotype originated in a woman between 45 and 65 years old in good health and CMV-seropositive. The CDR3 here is CAWSGNYGYTF. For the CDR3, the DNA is TGTGCCTGGAGCGGTAACTATGGCTACACCTTC.